Listed here is a single T cell receptor beta chain. Its antigen is unknown. This sample stems from a study of identifying expanded T cells in peripheral blood. Findings and limits, study-wide: Across healthy donors, higher total template counts meant significantly greater roughly two-week count variance.

Sequencing was performed with immunoSEQ multiplex PCR; in TCRdb, only in-frame clones are kept and a portion is missing. This table has 75,000 to 90,000 clones, roughly four fifths appearing once. Trimming removed 8 bases from V and 0 bases from J, with 11 bases in between. The CDR3 length is 13 residues. Germline lookup yields CDR1 SGHNT and CDR2 YYREEE (reference sequence). The V call is TRBV5-4, the J call TRBJ2-5; weak D call: TRBD1 (6 bases). Sequenced sample: blood. The sequence was collected from a person aged 18 to 75 in good health. The CDR3: CASYRDNQETQYF. The CDR3 DNA sequence: TGTGCCAGTTACCGGGACAACCAAGAGACCCAGTACTTC. The variable domain in full, with the rest retrieved from reference TRBV5-4 and TRBJ2-5, is ETGVTQSPTHLIKTRGQQVTLRCSSQSGHNTVSWYQQALGQGPQFIFQYYREEENGRGNFPPRFSGLQFPNYSSELNVNALELDDSALYLCASYRDNQETQYFGPGTRLLVL.